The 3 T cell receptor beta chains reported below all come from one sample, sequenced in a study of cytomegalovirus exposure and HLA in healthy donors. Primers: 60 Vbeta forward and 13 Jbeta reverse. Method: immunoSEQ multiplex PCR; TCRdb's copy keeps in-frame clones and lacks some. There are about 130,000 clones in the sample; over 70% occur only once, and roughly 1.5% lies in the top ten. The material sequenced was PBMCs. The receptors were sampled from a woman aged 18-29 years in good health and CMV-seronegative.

CDR3 DNA: TGTGCCTGGACGGACAGGGGGCGGGGCACTGAAGCTTTCTTT. Protein product: CAWTDRGRGTEAFF. This chain connects TRBV30 to TRBJ1-1; 11 bases agree with TRBD1. V lost 4 bases and J lost 4; bases outside the gene matches: 5. Per germline, CDR1 GTSNPN and CDR2 SVGIG (reference sequence). CDR3 length equals 14 residues.

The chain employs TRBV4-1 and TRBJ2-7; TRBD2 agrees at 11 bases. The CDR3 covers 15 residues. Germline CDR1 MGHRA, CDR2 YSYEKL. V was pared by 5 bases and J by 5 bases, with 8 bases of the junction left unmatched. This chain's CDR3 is CASSGIAGGNDEQYF. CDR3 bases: TGCGCCAGCAGCGGAATAGCGGGAGGGAACGACGAGCAGTACTTC.

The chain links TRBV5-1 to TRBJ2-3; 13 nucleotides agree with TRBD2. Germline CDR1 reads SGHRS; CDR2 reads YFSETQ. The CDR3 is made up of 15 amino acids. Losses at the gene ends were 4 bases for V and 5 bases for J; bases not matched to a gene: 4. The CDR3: CASSLWTSGGDTQYF. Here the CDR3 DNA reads TGCGCCAGCAGCCTGTGGACTAGCGGGGGAGATACGCAGTATTTT.